Listed here are 12 T cell receptor beta chains from one sample, sequenced in a study of T cell responses to AZD1222 COVID-19 vaccine. TCRdb's table, derived via immunoSEQ multiplex PCR, lists solely in-frame clones and lacks some. The profile shows some 92,000 clones, under 95% of them singletons. The material was peripheral blood, obtained on day 0 of MenACWY control vaccination. These receptors came from an adult in good health.

This chain connects TRBV19 to TRBJ2-3; either TRBD1 or TRBD2 may fit D (6 bases each). This CDR3 has 16 residues. In germline, CDR1 is LNHDA, CDR2 SQIVND (reference sequence). Trimming removed 1 base at V and 2 bases at J, with 13 bases between. The CDR3: CASSIGSGGLTDTQYF. The CDR3 DNA follows: TGTGCCAGTAGTATAGGCTCTGGGGGGCTCACAGATACGCAGTATTTT.

The CDR3 loop reads CASSIGPPAGNYGYTF. DNA for the CDR3: TGTGCCAGTAGTATAGGCCCCCCGGCGGGGAACTATGGCTACACCTTC. The chain employs TRBV19 and TRBJ1-2; D unclear. Germline-derived CDR1 and CDR2 are LNHDA and SQIVND (reference sequence). Trimming stripped 1 base from V and 2 bases from J, with 14 bases between. The CDR3 consists of 16 residues.

The rearrangement uses TRBV6-5 and TRBJ1-2; 7 positions agree with TRBD1. Germline CDR1 and CDR2: MNHEY and SVGAGI. The CDR3 has 14 amino acids. The V gene end was trimmed by 7 bases and the J gene end by 8 bases; junction bases not matched to a gene: 13. This CDR3 is CASTSTGKLNGYTF. CDR3 bases: TGTGCCAGCACCTCGACAGGGAAGTTGAACGGCTACACCTTC.

V and J are TRBV28 and TRBJ2-1, with TRBD2 matching over 12 bases. The CDR3 is made up of 15 amino acids. V dropped 10 bases and J dropped 5; count of bases not matched to a gene: 9. Germline V gene sequence: CDR1 MDHEN, CDR2 SYDVKM. Written as DNA, the CDR3 is TGTGCCACCGTGACTAGCGGGGGCTCGGACAATGAGCAGTTCTTC. It codes for CATVTSGGSDNEQFF.

The J gene is TRBJ1-5, the V gene TRBV6-5; 10 bases match TRBD1. The germline V gene encodes CDR1 MNHEY and CDR2 SVGAGI. The CDR3 has 14 residues. After removal of 6 bases from V and 5 bases from J, the junction contained 4 bases not matched to a gene. The CDR3 DNA sequence: TGTGCCAGCAGAAGACAGGGGGCGGATCAGCCCCAGCATTTT. Translating gives CASRRQGADQPQHF.

The chain links TRBV6-5 to TRBJ1-6; D unclear. Germline V gives CDR1 MNHEY, CDR2 SVGAGI. The CDR3 is made up of 15 amino acids. Trimming removed 4 bases at V and 9 bases at J, with 16 bases between. CDR3 in DNA: TGTGCCAGCAGTTTCGGACCCCAGGAAGGTTCACCCCTCCACTTT. This sequence encodes CASSFGPQEGSPLHF.

V is TRBV5-1 and J is TRBJ2-2, with TRBD2 as a possible D gene (6 bases). V shed 5 bases and J shed 4 bases, with 12 bases lying between them. The CDR3 contains 14 residues. Germline values: CDR1 SGHRS, CDR2 YFSETQ. The CDR3 loop reads CASRASGGTGELFF. CDR3 DNA: TGCGCCAGCAGAGCCTCCGGGGGCACCGGGGAGCTGTTTTTT.

The chain employs TRBV27 and TRBJ2-7; D is unresolved. Germline loops: CDR1 MNHEY, CDR2 SMNVEV (reference sequence). This CDR3 region has 12 residues. V was pared by 2 bases and J by 4 bases, with 6 bases between. The CDR3 protein is CASSLADYEQYF. The CDR3 DNA follows: TGTGCCAGCAGTTTAGCAGATTACGAGCAGTACTTC.

This chain links TRBV19 with TRBJ2-5; D gene uncertain. Germline CDR1 reads LNHDA; CDR2 reads SQIVND (reference sequence). V lost 3 bases to trimming and J lost 3 bases, with 8 bases between them. The CDR3 is 13 residues long. CDR3 loop: CASSIPPKETQYF. The CDR3 DNA reads TGTGCCAGTAGTATCCCGCCCAAAGAGACCCAGTACTTC.

The CDR3 coding sequence is TGCAGTGCTAGACCCCTGGACGAGCAGTACTTC. Protein product: CSARPLDEQYF. This chain uses TRBV20-1 with TRBJ2-7; D gene ambiguous. Germline V gene data show CDR1 as DFQATT and CDR2 as SNEGSKA (reference sequence). V lost 2 bases, J lost 5 bases, and 7 bases lay in between. The length of the CDR3 is 11 residues.

The gene calls are TRBV9 and TRBJ2-7, with TRBD1 matching 9 bases. Germline CDR1 and CDR2: SGDLS and YYNGEE. This CDR3 spans 14 amino acids. J lost 6 bases, V lost 4 bases, and 8 bases had no gene match. This CDR3 reads CASSPGQGSLEQYF. CDR3 nucleotide sequence: TGTGCCAGCAGCCCGGGACAGGGTAGCCTCGAGCAGTACTTC.

The rearrangement uses TRBV28 and TRBJ1-6; maybe TRBD1 (6 bases). This CDR3 is 14 amino acids long. CDR1 is MDHEN and CDR2 is SYDVKM in the germline V gene. The V gene lost 7 bases and the J gene lost 5 bases, with 12 bases spanning the gap. For the CDR3, the DNA is TGTGCCAGCACCTGGACAGCCGATAATTCACCCCTCCACTTT. Its translation is CASTWTADNSPLHF.